The rows below give T cell receptor beta chains drawn from one sample of a study of T cells after yellow fever vaccination. A single record per CDR3 protein comes from TCRdb applying MiXCR to the 5' RACE reads. The sample has approximately 110,000 distinct CDR3 sequences; roughly 6.7% are singletons. The sample in question was CD4+ T cells sorted from PBMCs, obtained 10 days after the first yellow fever vaccination. These receptors were taken from a man between 18 and 29 years old who received the YFV17D yellow fever vaccine. Each CDR3 is given with its conserved first and last residue. A D gene is named only where the DNA matches it firmly. Part of the rows lack a size; the others show once, few, many or a class for expanded clones.

D gene: NA; V gene: TRBV7-2; J gene: TRBJ1-3; clone size: many; CDR3 DNA: TGTGCCAGCAGCTTAGTTGCCAGTTCCTCTGGAAACACCATATATTTT; CDR3 protein: CASSLVASSSGNTIYF
D gene: NA; V gene: TRBV7-9; J gene: TRBJ1-6; clone size: many; CDR3 DNA: TGTGCCAGCAGCTTAGAGTATTCACCCCTCCACTTT; CDR3 protein: CASSLEYSPLHF
D gene: NA; V gene: TRBV7-3; J gene: TRBJ1-4; clone size: many; CDR3 DNA: TGTGCCAGCAGTCTTACACCAGCAACTAATGAAAAACTGTTTTTT; CDR3 protein: CASSLTPATNEKLFF
D gene: NA; V gene: TRBV20-1; J gene: TRBJ2-1; clone size: many; CDR3 DNA: TGCAGTGCTACGAGCAATGAGCAGTTCTTC; CDR3 protein: CSATSNEQFF
D gene: TRBD2; V gene: TRBV15; J gene: TRBJ2-1; clone size: many; CDR3 DNA: TGTGCCACCAGCAGCCAACTAGCGCAGAATGAGCAGTTCTTC; CDR3 protein: CATSSQLAQNEQFF
D gene: NA; V gene: TRBV12-3/TRBV12-4; J gene: TRBJ1-5; clone size: many; CDR3 DNA: TGTGCCAGCAGTTTATTCAGCCCGAATCAGCCCCAGCATTTT; CDR3 protein: CASSLFSPNQPQHF
D gene: TRBD1; V gene: TRBV6-5; J gene: TRBJ2-5; clone size: many; CDR3 DNA: TGTGCCAGCAAAGGTCGACAGGGCCAAGAGACCCAGTACTTC; CDR3 protein: CASKGRQGQETQYF
D gene: TRBD1; V gene: TRBV6-2/TRBV6-3; J gene: TRBJ1-5; clone size: NA; CDR3 DNA: TGTGCCAGCAGCCAAGACAGGGGAGTTCAGCCCCAGCATTTT; CDR3 protein: CASSQDRGVQPQHF
D gene: NA; V gene: TRBV12-5; J gene: TRBJ1-1; clone size: NA; CDR3 DNA: TGTGCTAGTGGTTTGGTCAAACCTGGGGATCTTGACACTGAAGCTTTCTTT; CDR3 protein: CASGLVKPGDLDTEAFF
D gene: TRBD2; V gene: TRBV5-4; J gene: TRBJ2-1; clone size: few; CDR3 DNA: TGTGCCAGCAGCGCGGGACTAGCGGACAATGAGCAGTTCTTC; CDR3 protein: CASSAGLADNEQFF
D gene: TRBD1; V gene: TRBV20-1; J gene: TRBJ1-4; clone size: many; CDR3 DNA: TGCAGTGCTGAGGGGGCTGGGGGGGAAAAACTGTTTTTT; CDR3 protein: CSAEGAGGEKLFF
D gene: TRBD2; V gene: TRBV19; J gene: TRBJ2-1; clone size: many; CDR3 DNA: TGTGCCAGTATAAGCGGGGGAGCCTACAATGAGCAGTTCTTC; CDR3 protein: CASISGGAYNEQFF
D gene: NA; V gene: TRBV5-1; J gene: TRBJ1-4; clone size: many; CDR3 DNA: TGCGCCAGCAGCTTACTACTGGAAGGAGAAAAACTGTTTTTT; CDR3 protein: CASSLLLEGEKLFF
D gene: NA; V gene: TRBV12-3/TRBV12-4; J gene: TRBJ1-1; clone size: many; CDR3 DNA: TGTGCCAGCAGGCCAACCCCTCAGGGAATGAACACTGAAGCTTTCTTT; CDR3 protein: CASRPTPQGMNTEAFF
D gene: NA; V gene: TRBV6-2/TRBV6-3; J gene: TRBJ1-5; clone size: NA; CDR3 DNA: TGTGCCAGCAGTGGACATAGCAATCAGCCCCAGCATTTT; CDR3 protein: CASSGHSNQPQHF
D gene: NA; V gene: TRBV28; J gene: TRBJ2-6; clone size: many; CDR3 DNA: TGTGCCAGCAACGACGGTCTAAGGGGGGCCAACGTCCTGACTTTC; CDR3 protein: CASNDGLRGANVLTF
D gene: NA; V gene: TRBV7-2; J gene: TRBJ1-2; clone size: few; CDR3 DNA: TGTGCCAGCAGCCCACGGGGGAGGCCAGGTGGCTACACCTTC; CDR3 protein: CASSPRGRPGGYTF
D gene: TRBD1; V gene: TRBV15; J gene: TRBJ1-2; clone size: many; CDR3 DNA: TGTGCCACCAGCACCTTTACATTCCGACAGGGCGTCGGCTACACCTTC; CDR3 protein: CATSTFTFRQGVGYTF
D gene: TRBD1; V gene: TRBV7-9; J gene: TRBJ1-4; clone size: many; CDR3 DNA: TGTGCCAGCAGCCCCGGGACAGGGACTAATGAAAAACTGTTTTTT; CDR3 protein: CASSPGTGTNEKLFF
D gene: NA; V gene: TRBV5-6; J gene: TRBJ1-4; clone size: many; CDR3 DNA: TGTGCCAGCAGCTTGGTACTCGGGACTAATGAAAAACTGTTTTTT; CDR3 protein: CASSLVLGTNEKLFF
D gene: TRBD2; V gene: TRBV5-4; J gene: TRBJ2-4; clone size: NA; CDR3 DNA: TGTGCCAGCAGCGGGGGGGGGTTAGCCAAAAACATTCAGTACTTC; CDR3 protein: CASSGGGLAKNIQYF
D gene: NA; V gene: TRBV7-2; J gene: TRBJ2-7; clone size: few; CDR3 DNA: TGTGCCAGCAGCATAACCTACGAGCAGTACTTC; CDR3 protein: CASSITYEQYF
D gene: NA; V gene: TRBV7-9; J gene: TRBJ2-2; clone size: many; CDR3 DNA: TGTGCCAGCAGCTTAGCGCGAATGGGTGTGCTGTTTTTT; CDR3 protein: CASSLARMGVLFF
D gene: TRBD1; V gene: TRBV25-1; J gene: TRBJ1-4; clone size: NA; CDR3 DNA: TGTGCCAGCAGTGACCCGGGACAGGGGGCTGAAAAACTGTTTTTT; CDR3 protein: CASSDPGQGAEKLFF
D gene: TRBD1; V gene: TRBV7-2; J gene: TRBJ1-5; clone size: many; CDR3 DNA: TGTGCCAGCAGTCTACAGGGGGCCTATCAGCCCCAGCATTTT; CDR3 protein: CASSLQGAYQPQHF
D gene: NA; V gene: TRBV6-1; J gene: TRBJ2-2; clone size: many; CDR3 DNA: TGTGCCGCGAAAGTCCCGAACACCGGGGAGCTGTTTTTT; CDR3 protein: CAAKVPNTGELFF
D gene: NA; V gene: TRBV14; J gene: TRBJ1-2; clone size: many; CDR3 DNA: TGTGCCAGCAGCCAGAGTCTGCTCTCGGACCCGAATGGCTACACCTTC; CDR3 protein: CASSQSLLSDPNGYTF
D gene: TRBD2; V gene: TRBV15; J gene: TRBJ2-5; clone size: many; CDR3 DNA: TGTGCCACCAGCAGAGTTGGGACTAGCGGGGACCAAGAGACCCAGTACTTC; CDR3 protein: CATSRVGTSGDQETQYF
D gene: TRBD1; V gene: TRBV3-1; J gene: TRBJ1-6; clone size: many; CDR3 DNA: TGTGCCAGCAGCCGGGACAGGGGGATCACACCCCTCCACTTT; CDR3 protein: CASSRDRGITPLHF
D gene: NA; V gene: TRBV27; J gene: TRBJ1-4; clone size: many; CDR3 DNA: TGTGCCAGCAGTTTACGGGAGGGTAATGAAAAACTGTTTTTT; CDR3 protein: CASSLREGNEKLFF
D gene: NA; V gene: TRBV2; J gene: TRBJ1-5; clone size: NA; CDR3 DNA: TGTGCCAGCAGTGAGCAGACTAGCAATCAGCCCCAGCATTTT; CDR3 protein: CASSEQTSNQPQHF
D gene: NA; V gene: TRBV18; J gene: TRBJ1-2; clone size: many; CDR3 DNA: TGTGCCAGCTCACCACCGATGGCACAGAACCATGGCTACACCTTC; CDR3 protein: CASSPPMAQNHGYTF
D gene: NA; V gene: TRBV29-1; J gene: TRBJ2-3; clone size: few; CDR3 DNA: TGCAGCGTTGAGATAAGTGGGGCAGATACGCAGTATTTT; CDR3 protein: CSVEISGADTQYF
D gene: TRBD1; V gene: TRBV4-2; J gene: TRBJ1-1; clone size: many; CDR3 DNA: TGTGCCAGCAGCCCCACTAGGGACAGCCGCAGTGAAGCTTTCTTT; CDR3 protein: CASSPTRDSRSEAFF
D gene: NA; V gene: TRBV14; J gene: TRBJ2-2; clone size: many; CDR3 DNA: TGTGCCAGCAGCCCACAGGGAAGCACCGGGGAGCTGTTTTTT; CDR3 protein: CASSPQGSTGELFF
D gene: TRBD2; V gene: TRBV11-2; J gene: TRBJ2-1; clone size: many; CDR3 DNA: TGTGCCAGCAGCATGACTAGCGCATACAATGAGCAGTTCTTC; CDR3 protein: CASSMTSAYNEQFF
D gene: NA; V gene: TRBV5-1; J gene: TRBJ2-5; clone size: NA; CDR3 DNA: TGCGCCAGCGCGGGCGGGGCCGGGCATGCGGAGACCCAGTACTTC; CDR3 protein: CASAGGAGHAETQYF
D gene: NA; V gene: TRBV4-2; J gene: TRBJ2-7; clone size: many; CDR3 DNA: TGTGCCAGCAGCCAACAGCTCTCCTACGAGCAGTACTTC; CDR3 protein: CASSQQLSYEQYF
D gene: NA; V gene: TRBV4-1; J gene: TRBJ2-7; clone size: many; CDR3 DNA: TGCGCCAGCAGCCAGGGAAGTGGGAGCTCCTACGAGCAGTACTTC; CDR3 protein: CASSQGSGSSYEQYF
D gene: TRBD1; V gene: TRBV19; J gene: TRBJ1-5; clone size: many; CDR3 DNA: TGTGCCAGTAGTATCCTTCTCAGGGGGAGCAATCAGCCCCAGCATTTT; CDR3 protein: CASSILLRGSNQPQHF
D gene: NA; V gene: TRBV5-1; J gene: TRBJ2-3; clone size: many; CDR3 DNA: TGCGCCAGCTCTCTTGGACACTCAGTTGATACGCAGTATTTT; CDR3 protein: CASSLGHSVDTQYF
D gene: NA; V gene: TRBV4-3; J gene: TRBJ2-3; clone size: many; CDR3 DNA: TGCGCCAGCAGCCAAGATGTGGCCGGGGATACGCAGTATTTT; CDR3 protein: CASSQDVAGDTQYF
D gene: NA; V gene: TRBV6-5; J gene: TRBJ1-4; clone size: many; CDR3 DNA: TGTGCCAGCAGTTGGGATTTTCGTTCGTCCGCCTTTAATGAAAAACTGTTTTTT; CDR3 protein: CASSWDFRSSAFNEKLFF
D gene: TRBD1; V gene: TRBV12-3/TRBV12-4; J gene: TRBJ1-6; clone size: many; CDR3 DNA: TGTGCCAGCAGTTACCGGGACAGTAATTCACCCCTCCACTTT; CDR3 protein: CASSYRDSNSPLHF
D gene: NA; V gene: TRBV12-3/TRBV12-4; J gene: TRBJ1-1; clone size: NA; CDR3 DNA: TGTGCCAGCAGGAGCAGGATGAACACTGAAGCTTTCTTT; CDR3 protein: CASRSRMNTEAFF
D gene: NA; V gene: TRBV13; J gene: TRBJ2-5; clone size: NA; CDR3 DNA: TGTGCCAGCAGCTTACCTGGGCCGAAGACCCAGTACTTC; CDR3 protein: CASSLPGPKTQYF
D gene: NA; V gene: TRBV7-7; J gene: TRBJ2-1; clone size: many; CDR3 DNA: TGTGCTAGCAGCTCGGCGTGGGGTGGTGAGCAGTTCTTC; CDR3 protein: CASSSAWGGEQFF
D gene: NA; V gene: TRBV3-1; J gene: TRBJ1-2; clone size: many; CDR3 DNA: TGTGCCAGCAGCCCCCCGGGGAGCTATGGCTACACCTTC; CDR3 protein: CASSPPGSYGYTF